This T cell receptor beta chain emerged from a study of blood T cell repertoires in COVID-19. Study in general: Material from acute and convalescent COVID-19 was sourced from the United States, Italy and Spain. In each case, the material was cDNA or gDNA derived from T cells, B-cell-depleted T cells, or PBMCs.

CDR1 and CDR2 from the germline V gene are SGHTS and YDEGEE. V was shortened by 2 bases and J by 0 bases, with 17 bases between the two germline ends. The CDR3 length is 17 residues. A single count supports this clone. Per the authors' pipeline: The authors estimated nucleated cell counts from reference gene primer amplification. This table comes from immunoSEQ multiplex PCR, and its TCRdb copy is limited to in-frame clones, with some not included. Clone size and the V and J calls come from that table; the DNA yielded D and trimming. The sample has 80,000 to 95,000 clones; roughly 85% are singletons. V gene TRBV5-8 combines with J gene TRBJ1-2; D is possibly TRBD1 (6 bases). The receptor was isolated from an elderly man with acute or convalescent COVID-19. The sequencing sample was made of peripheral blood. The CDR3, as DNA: TGTGCCAGCAGCTTCGACCGCAAGACAGGAGCTAACTATGGCTACACCTTC. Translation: CASSFDRKTGANYGYTF.